This record concerns one T cell receptor (beta chain) sequence. The antigen remains undetermined. Template material for amplifying TCR beta CDR3 regions consisted of RNA transcripts. First-round RT-PCR targeting the TCR CDR3 was performed with the HTBI primer set. TCRdb reprocessed the multiplex PCR reads via MiXCR and lists one record per CDR3 protein. The sample lists about 640,000 distinct CDR3 sequences; around 20% were seen once. These data originate in a study of T cells in Graves' hyperthyroidism and ophthalmopathy. With duration under 3 months, ophthalmopathy was active: Clinical Activity Score at least 3, NOSPECS at least 4. The study left out patients who had uncontrolled infection, other autoimmune disease, pregnancy or lactation. Study findings and constraints: Ophthalmopathy prediction by the model preceded onset by a median roughly 6 months.

Germline CDR1 MDHEN, CDR2 SYDVKM. V lost 6 bases and J 6 bases, leaving 9 bases between the germline ends. The CDR3 runs 12 residues. The sample consisted of blood. The receptor was derived from a man aged 25-45 years with Graves' ophthalmopathy. V usage is TRBV28 and J usage is TRBJ2-1; D is uncertain. The CDR3 DNA reads as TGTGCCAGCAGCCCCCAATCCAATGAGCAGTTCTTC. Translating gives CASSPQSNEQFF.